This T cell receptor (beta chain) came from a study of cytomegalovirus exposure and HLA in healthy donors. With 60 Vbeta and 13 Jbeta primers, the PCR was carried out. TCRdb keeps only in-frame clones here, not all; method: immunoSEQ multiplex PCR. The table has under 200,000 clones, over 70% seen once. A word on this clone: The antigen remains undetermined.

Donors were nominally healthy when sampled, though unrecorded immune exposures were likely. The germline V and J ends were trimmed by 9 bases and 5 bases, with 14 bases remaining between them. CDR3 length: 13 residues. CDR1 and CDR2 (germline): SGHNT, YENEEA. Study-wide results and limits: According to a later analysis, donors in an Asian-associated ancestry cluster reportedly had fewer N-insertions than the roughly 670-donor mean.

What was sequenced was PBMCs. The TCR was taken from a man aged 35-49 years in good health and CMV-seronegative. This rearrangement joins TRBV11-3 to TRBJ2-1; tentatively, D is TRBD2 (7 bases). The CDR3 loop reads CASSQGRDNEQFF. For the CDR3, the DNA is TGTGCCAGTTCCCAGGGGAGGGACAATGAGCAGTTCTTC. Complete variable domain (other parts from reference TRBV11-3 and TRBJ2-1): EAGVVQSPRYKIIEKKQPVAFWCNPISGHNTLYWYLQNLGQGPELLIRYENEEAVDDSQLPKDRFSAERLKGVDSTLKIQPAELGDSAVYLCASSQGRDNEQFFGPGTRLTVL.